Listed below are T cell receptor beta chains from one sample, sequenced in a study of tumor-infiltrating lymphocytes in primary liver carcinoma. One entry per CDR3 protein results from TCRdb running MiXCR on the multiplex PCR reads. In the table there are approximately 330,000 distinct CDR3 sequences, less than 75% of which are singletons. The specimen sequenced was peripheral blood. Receptors were obtained from a man aged 40-49 years with primary liver carcinoma and hepatitis B virus infection. Both conserved end residues are part of each CDR3. A D gene is named only where the DNA matches it firmly. Some rows mark clone size as missing; the rest say once, few, many or name a class of expanded clone.

V gene	clone size	D gene	J gene	CDR3 protein	CDR3 DNA
TRBV29-1	once	TRBD1	TRBJ2-5	CSVARQGQETHYF	TGCAGCGTTGCCAGACAGGGCCAAGAGACCCATTACTTC
TRBV24-1	few	TRBD2	TRBJ2-1	CATSDTRAGGAYNEQFF	TGTGCCACCAGTGACACCCGAGCGGGAGGCGCCTACAATGAGCAGTTCTTC
TRBV5-1	once	.	TRBJ2-3	CASSLAGQNTDTQYF	TGCGCCAGCAGCTTGGCAGGGCAGAACACAGATACGCAGTATTTT
TRBV2	few	TRBD1	TRBJ2-7	CASTEGQGLYYEQYF	TGTGCCAGCACCGAGGGACAGGGGCTTTACTACGAGCAGTACTTC
TRBV11-2	.	.	TRBJ1-5	CASNSWVTDTQHF	TGTGCCAGCAACAGTTGGGTCACAGATACGCAGCATTTT
TRBV11-2	.	TRBD2	TRBJ2-3	CASSWTSGRTGTQYF	TGTGCCAGCAGTTGGACTAGCGGGAGAACAGGTACGCAGTATTTT
TRBV30	.	.	TRBJ1-1	CAWRKERNTEAFF	TGTGCCTGGAGGAAGGAGAGGAACACTGAAGCTTTCTTT
TRBV6-2/TRBV6-3	many	.	TRBJ1-2	CASSYSTRNYGYTF	TGTGCCAGCAGTTACTCGACGAGAAACTATGGCTACACCTTC
TRBV4-1	.	.	TRBJ2-7	CVSNQEPGDATYEQYF	TGCGTCAGCAACCAAGAACCCGGGGACGCGACCTACGAGCAGTACTTC
TRBV24-1	.	TRBD1	TRBJ2-1	CATSDLGQGGYNEQFF	TGTGCCACCAGTGATCTGGGACAGGGCGGGTACAATGAGCAGTTCTTC
TRBV28	few	.	TRBJ1-2	CASSFWTATYGYTF	TGTGCCAGCAGTTTTTGGACGGCGACCTATGGCTACACCTTC
TRBV2	.	TRBD1	TRBJ2-3	CASSEARTGGTDTQYF	TGTGCCAGCAGTGAAGCTCGGACAGGAGGCACAGATACGCAGTATTTT
TRBV13	few	TRBD1	TRBJ2-7	CASSSDRGPYEQYF	TGTGCCAGCAGCTCGGACAGGGGGCCCTACGAGCAGTACTTC
TRBV5-5	.	TRBD1	TRBJ2-7	CASSLVFSDRVLPYEPYF	TGTGCCAGCAGCTTGGTTTTTTCGGACAGGGTTCTGCCGTACGAGCCGTACTTC
TRBV28	.	.	TRBJ2-2	CASAVVTPGELFF	TGTGCCAGCGCCGTCGTCACCCCCGGGGAGCTGTTTTTT
TRBV11-3	many	.	TRBJ2-2	CASSLGGTGELFF	TGTGCCAGCAGCTTAGGGGGGACCGGGGAGCTGTTTTTT
TRBV11-2	.	.	TRBJ2-7	CASRVGTASSSYEQYF	TGTGCCAGCCGCGTTGGAACAGCCTCCAGCTCCTACGAGCAGTACTTC
TRBV28	.	.	TRBJ2-3	CASSLSGERPDMQYF	TGTGCCAGCAGTTTATCGGGAGAACGCCCAGATATGCAGTATTTT
TRBV11-3	.	.	TRBJ2-5	CASSLAASQETQYF	TGTGCCAGCAGCTTGGCTGCAAGCCAAGAGACCCAGTACTTC
TRBV7-9	.	TRBD1	TRBJ1-2	CASSLTGGNYGYSF	TGTGCCAGCAGCTTAACAGGGGGTAACTATGGCTACAGCTTC
TRBV12-3/TRBV12-4	.	TRBD2	TRBJ2-5	CASRLGSSGKETQYF	TGTGCCAGCAGATTAGGGAGTAGCGGGAAAGAGACCCAGTACTTC
TRBV20-1	.	.	TRBJ2-1	CSASRGPNEQFF	TGCAGTGCTAGTAGGGGACCAAATGAGCAGTTCTTC
TRBV6-2/TRBV6-3	.	.	TRBJ2-3	CASSYPTERITDTQYF	TGTGCCAGCAGTTACCCGACCGAGAGGATAACAGATACGCAGTATTTT